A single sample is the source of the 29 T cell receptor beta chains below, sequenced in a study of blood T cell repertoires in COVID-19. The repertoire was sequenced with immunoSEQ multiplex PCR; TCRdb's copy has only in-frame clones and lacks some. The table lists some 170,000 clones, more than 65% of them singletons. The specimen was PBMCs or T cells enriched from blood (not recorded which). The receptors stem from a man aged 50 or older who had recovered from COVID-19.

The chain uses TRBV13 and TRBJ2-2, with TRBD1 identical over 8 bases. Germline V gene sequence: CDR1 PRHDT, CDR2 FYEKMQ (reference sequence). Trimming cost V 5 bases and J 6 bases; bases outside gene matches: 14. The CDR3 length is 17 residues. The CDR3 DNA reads TGTGCCAGCAGCCTCAGGGGGCGGCGGGGTATCTCCGGGGAGCTGTTTTTT. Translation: CASSLRGRRGISGELFF.

Here the CDR3 reads CASSLRGEGVAKNIQYF. CDR3 DNA sequence: TGTGCCAGCAGTTTACGAGGGGAGGGAGTCGCCAAAAACATTCAGTACTTC. The chain has TRBV27 and TRBJ2-4; 7 bases line up with TRBD2. The CDR3 consists of 17 residues. Germline V gene data show CDR1 as MNHEY and CDR2 as SMNVEV (reference sequence). The V gene end was trimmed by 2 bases and the J gene end by 1 base; junction bases not matched to a gene: 8.

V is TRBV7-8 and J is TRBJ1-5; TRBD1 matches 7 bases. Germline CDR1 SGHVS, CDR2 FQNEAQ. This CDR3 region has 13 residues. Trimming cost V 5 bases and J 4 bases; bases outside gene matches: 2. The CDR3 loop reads CASSLTGNQPQHF. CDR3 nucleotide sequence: TGTGCCAGCAGCCTGACAGGGAATCAGCCCCAGCATTTT.

This chain's CDR3 is CASITAGASGNYGYTF. The CDR3 nucleotides read TGTGCCAGCATAACTGCGGGAGCATCCGGAAACTATGGCTACACCTTC. The gene calls are TRBV7-9 and TRBJ1-2, with D uncertain. Germline lookup yields CDR1 SEHNR and CDR2 FQNEAQ (reference sequence). Trimming removed 7 bases at V and 2 bases at J, with 20 bases between. The CDR3 runs to 16 residues.

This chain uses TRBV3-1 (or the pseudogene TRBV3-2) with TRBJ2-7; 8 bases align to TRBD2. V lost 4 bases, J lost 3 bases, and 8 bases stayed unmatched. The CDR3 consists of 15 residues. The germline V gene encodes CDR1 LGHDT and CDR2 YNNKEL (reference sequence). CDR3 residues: CASSLPGGAHYEQYF. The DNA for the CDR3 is TGTGCCAGCAGCCTCCCCGGGGGGGCGCACTACGAGCAGTACTTC.

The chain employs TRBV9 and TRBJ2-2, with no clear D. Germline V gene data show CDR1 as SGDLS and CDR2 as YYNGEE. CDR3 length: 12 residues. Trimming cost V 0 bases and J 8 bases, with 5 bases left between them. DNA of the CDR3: TGTGCCAGCAGCGTAGTTAGAGGGGAGCTGTTTTTT. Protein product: CASSVVRGELFF.

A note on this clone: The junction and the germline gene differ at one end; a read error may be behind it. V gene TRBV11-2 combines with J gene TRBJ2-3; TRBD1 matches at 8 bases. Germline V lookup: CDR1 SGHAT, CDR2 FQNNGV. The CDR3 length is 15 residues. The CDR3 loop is CASRTQALPGQEDRF. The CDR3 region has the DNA TGTGCCAGCCGAACCCAAGCCCTACCGGGACAGGAGGATAGGTTT. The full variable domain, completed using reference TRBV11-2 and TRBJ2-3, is EAGVAQSPRYKIIEKRQSVAFWCNPISGHATLYWYQQILGQGPKLLIQFQNNGVVDDSQLPKDRFSAERLKGVDSTLKIQPAKLEDSAVYLCASRTQALPGQEDRFGPGTRLTVL.

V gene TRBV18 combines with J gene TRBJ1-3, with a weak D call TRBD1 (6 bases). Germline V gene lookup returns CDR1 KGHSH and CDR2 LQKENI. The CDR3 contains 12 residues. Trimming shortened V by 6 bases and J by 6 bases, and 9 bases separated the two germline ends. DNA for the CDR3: TGTGCCAGCTCCCGGGACAAAAACACCATATATTTT. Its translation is CASSRDKNTIYF.

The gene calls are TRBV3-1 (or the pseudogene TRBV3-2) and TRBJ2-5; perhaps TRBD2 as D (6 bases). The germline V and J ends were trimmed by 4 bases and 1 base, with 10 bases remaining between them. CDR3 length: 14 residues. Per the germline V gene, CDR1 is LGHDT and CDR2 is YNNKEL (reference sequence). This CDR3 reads CASSRMTSQETQYF. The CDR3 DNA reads TGTGCCAGCAGCCGGATGACTAGCCAAGAGACCCAGTACTTC.

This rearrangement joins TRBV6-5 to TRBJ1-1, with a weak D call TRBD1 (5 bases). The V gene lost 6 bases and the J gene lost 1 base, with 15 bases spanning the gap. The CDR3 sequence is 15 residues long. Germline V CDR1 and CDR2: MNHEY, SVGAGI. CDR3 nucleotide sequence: TGTGCCAGCAGCCCCCCAATGGGGCCGAACACTGAAGCTTTCTTT. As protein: CASSPPMGPNTEAFF.

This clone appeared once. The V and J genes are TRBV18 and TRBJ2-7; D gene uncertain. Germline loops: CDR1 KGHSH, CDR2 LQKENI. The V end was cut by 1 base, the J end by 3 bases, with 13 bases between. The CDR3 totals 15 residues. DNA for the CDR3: TGTGCCAGCTCACCACAAACAGCATTCGTCTACGAGCAGTACTTC. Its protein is CASSPQTAFVYEQYF. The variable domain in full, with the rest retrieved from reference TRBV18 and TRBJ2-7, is NAGVMQNPRHLVRRRGQEARLRCSPMKGHSHVYWYRQLPEEGLKFMVYLQKENIIDESGMPKERFSAEFPKEGPSILRIQQVVRGDSAAYFCASSPQTAFVYEQYFGPGTRLTVT.

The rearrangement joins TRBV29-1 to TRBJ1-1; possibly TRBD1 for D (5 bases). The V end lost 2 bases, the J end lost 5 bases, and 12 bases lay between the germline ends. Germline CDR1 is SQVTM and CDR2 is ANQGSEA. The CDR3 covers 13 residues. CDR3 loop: CSVERGGRTEAFF. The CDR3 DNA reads TGCAGCGTTGAACGGGGGGGGAGAACTGAAGCTTTCTTT.

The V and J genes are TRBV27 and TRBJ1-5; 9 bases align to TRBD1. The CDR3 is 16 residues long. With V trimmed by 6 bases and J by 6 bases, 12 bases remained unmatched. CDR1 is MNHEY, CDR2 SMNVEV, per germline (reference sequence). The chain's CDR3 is CASSLEQGASSQPQHF. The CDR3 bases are TGTGCCAGCAGCCTAGAACAGGGGGCGAGTAGTCAGCCCCAGCATTTT.

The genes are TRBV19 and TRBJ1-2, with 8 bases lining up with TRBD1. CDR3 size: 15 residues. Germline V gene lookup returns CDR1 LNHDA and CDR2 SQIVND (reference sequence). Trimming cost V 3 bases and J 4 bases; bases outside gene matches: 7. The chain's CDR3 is CASSIPQGAAYGYTF. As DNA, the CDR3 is TGTGCCAGTAGTATCCCGCAGGGGGCTGCCTATGGCTACACCTTC. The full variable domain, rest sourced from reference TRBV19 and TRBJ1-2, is DGGITQSPKYLFRKEGQNVTLSCEQNLNHDAMYWYRQDPGQGLRLIYYSQIVNDFQKGDIAEGYSVSREKKESFPLTVTSAQKNPTAFYLCASSIPQGAAYGYTFGSGTRLTVV.

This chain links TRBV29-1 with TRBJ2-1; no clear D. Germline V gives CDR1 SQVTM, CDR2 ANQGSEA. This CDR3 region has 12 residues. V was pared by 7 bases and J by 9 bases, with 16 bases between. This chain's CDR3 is CSGRVTLGEQFF. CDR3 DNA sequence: TGCAGCGGCCGCGTGACATTGGGTGAGCAGTTCTTC.

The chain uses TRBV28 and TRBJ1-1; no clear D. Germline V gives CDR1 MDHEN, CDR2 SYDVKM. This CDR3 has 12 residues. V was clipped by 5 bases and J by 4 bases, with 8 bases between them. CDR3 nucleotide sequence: TGTGCCAGCAGTCCCTCGGGCACTGAAGCTTTCTTT. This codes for CASSPSGTEAFF.

DNA of the CDR3: TGTGCCAGCAGCCAAGAACTGGATACGCAGTATTTT. Translating gives CASSQELDTQYF. The chain combines TRBV3-1 (or the pseudogene TRBV3-2) with TRBJ2-3; unclear D gene. The CDR3 loop spans 12 amino acids. V dropped 0 bases and J dropped 6 bases, with 4 bases sitting between them. CDR1 and CDR2 from the germline V gene are LGHDT and YNNKEL (reference sequence).

CDR3 in DNA: TGCGCCAGCAGCCAACCTCGGGACACCTTAGCCAAAAACATTCAGTACTTC. Its protein is CASSQPRDTLAKNIQYF. V usage is TRBV4-1 and J usage is TRBJ2-4, with D tentatively TRBD1 (6 bases). Trimming left V 2 bases short and J 0 bases short, with 14 bases between. The germline gives CDR1 MGHRA, CDR2 YSYEKL. The CDR3 is 17 residues long.

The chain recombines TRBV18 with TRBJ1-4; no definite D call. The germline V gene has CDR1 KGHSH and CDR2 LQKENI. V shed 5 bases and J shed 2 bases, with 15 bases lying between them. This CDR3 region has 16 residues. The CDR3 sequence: CASSGPETATNEKLFF. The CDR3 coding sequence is TGTGCCAGCTCAGGGCCAGAAACCGCGACTAATGAAAAACTGTTTTTT.

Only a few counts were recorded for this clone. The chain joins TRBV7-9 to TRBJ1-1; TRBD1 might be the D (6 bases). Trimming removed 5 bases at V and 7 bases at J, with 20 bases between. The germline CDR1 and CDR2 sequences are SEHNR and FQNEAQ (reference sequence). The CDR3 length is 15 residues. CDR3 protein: CASSRLQGIGNEAFF. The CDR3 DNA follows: TGTGCCAGCAGCCGCCTACAGGGAATTGGTAATGAAGCTTTCTTT. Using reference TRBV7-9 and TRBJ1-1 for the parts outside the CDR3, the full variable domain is DTGVSQNPRHKITKRGQNVTFRCDPISEHNRLYWYRQTLGQGPEFLTYFQNEAQLEKSRLLSDRFSAERPKGSFSTLEIQRTEQGDSAMYLCASSRLQGIGNEAFFGQGTRLTVV.

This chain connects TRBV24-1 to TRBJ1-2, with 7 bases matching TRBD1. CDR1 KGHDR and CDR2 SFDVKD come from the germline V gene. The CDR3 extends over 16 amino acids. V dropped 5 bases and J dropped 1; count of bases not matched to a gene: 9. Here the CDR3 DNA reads TGTGCCACCAGTGGGTCTGGACAGGAGATTAACTATGGCTACACCTTC. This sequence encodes CATSGSGQEINYGYTF.

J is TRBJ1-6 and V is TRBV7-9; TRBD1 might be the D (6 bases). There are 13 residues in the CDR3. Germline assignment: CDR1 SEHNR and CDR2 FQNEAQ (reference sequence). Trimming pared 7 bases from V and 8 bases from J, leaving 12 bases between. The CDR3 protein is CASKRGGDSPLHF. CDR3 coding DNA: TGTGCCAGCAAACGGGGGGGCGATTCACCCCTCCACTTT.

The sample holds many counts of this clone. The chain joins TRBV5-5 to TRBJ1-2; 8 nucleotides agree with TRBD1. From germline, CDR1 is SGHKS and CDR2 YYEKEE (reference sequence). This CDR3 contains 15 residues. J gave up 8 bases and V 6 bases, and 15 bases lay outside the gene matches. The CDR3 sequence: CASNNFGTGDGGYTF. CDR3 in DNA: TGTGCCAGCAACAACTTTGGGACAGGAGATGGAGGCTACACCTTC.

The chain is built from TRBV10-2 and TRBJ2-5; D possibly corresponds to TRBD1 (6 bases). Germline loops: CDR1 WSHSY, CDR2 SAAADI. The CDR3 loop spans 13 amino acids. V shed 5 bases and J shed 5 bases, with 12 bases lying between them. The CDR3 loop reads CASSIGTSETQYF. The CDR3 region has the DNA TGCGCCAGCAGTATAGGGACATCCGAGACCCAGTACTTC.

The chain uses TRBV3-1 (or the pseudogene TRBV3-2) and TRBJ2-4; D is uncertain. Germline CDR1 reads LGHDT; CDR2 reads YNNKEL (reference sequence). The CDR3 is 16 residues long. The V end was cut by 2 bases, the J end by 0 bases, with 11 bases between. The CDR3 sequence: CASSQMGGLAKNIQYF. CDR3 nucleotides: TGTGCCAGCAGCCAAATGGGTGGGCTAGCCAAAAACATTCAGTACTTC.

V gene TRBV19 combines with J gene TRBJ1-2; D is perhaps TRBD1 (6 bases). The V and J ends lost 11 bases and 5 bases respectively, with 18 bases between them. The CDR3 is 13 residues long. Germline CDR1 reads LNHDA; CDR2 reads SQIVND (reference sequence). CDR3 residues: CASRGGLKYGYTF. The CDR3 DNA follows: TGTGCCTCCCGGGGGGGGCTGAAGTATGGCTACACCTTC.

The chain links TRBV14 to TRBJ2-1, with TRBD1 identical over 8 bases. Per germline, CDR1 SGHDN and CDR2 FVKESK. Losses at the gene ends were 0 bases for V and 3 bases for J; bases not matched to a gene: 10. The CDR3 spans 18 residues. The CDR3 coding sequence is TGTGCCAGCAGCCAAGATTTGGCAGGGGGCCATTTCTACAATGAGCAGTTCTTC. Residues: CASSQDLAGGHFYNEQFF.

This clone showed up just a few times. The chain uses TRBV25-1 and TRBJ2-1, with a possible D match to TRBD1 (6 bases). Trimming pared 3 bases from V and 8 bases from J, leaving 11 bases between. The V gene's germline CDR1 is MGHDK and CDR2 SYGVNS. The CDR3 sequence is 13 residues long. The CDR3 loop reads CASSEAGAHEQFF. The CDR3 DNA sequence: TGTGCCAGCAGTGAGGCAGGGGCGCATGAGCAGTTCTTC.

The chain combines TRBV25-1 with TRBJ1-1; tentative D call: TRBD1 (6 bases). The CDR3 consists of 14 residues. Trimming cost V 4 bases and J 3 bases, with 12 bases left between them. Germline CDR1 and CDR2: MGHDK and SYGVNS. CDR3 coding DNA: TGTGCCAGCAGTGGTACAGGGTCTTACACTGAAGCTTTCTTT. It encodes CASSGTGSYTEAFF. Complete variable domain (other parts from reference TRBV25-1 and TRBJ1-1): EADIYQTPRYLVIGTGKKITLECSQTMGHDKMYWYQQDPGMELHLIHYSYGVNSTEKGDLSSESTVSRIRTEHFPLTLESARPSHTSQYLCASSGTGSYTEAFFGQGTRLTVV.